This T cell receptor (beta chain) came from a study of T cell changes during pregnancy in multiple sclerosis. The germline gives CDR1 MNHEY, CDR2 SVGAGI. Trimming took off 6 bases at V and 0 bases at J, with 12 bases between the two ends. CDR3 length: 15 residues. Using immunoSEQ multiplex PCR, the repertoire was profiled, and TCRdb retains in-frame clones only, with some absent. Here the sample spans some 40,000 clones, 80% to 90% being singletons. The starting material was CD4+ T cells from peripheral blood mononuclear cells, obtained before pregnancy. The V gene is TRBV6-5, the J gene TRBJ1-3; no clear D. This TCR was recovered from a female donor with multiple sclerosis, enrolled in a pregnancy study. The CDR3: CASRDPGTSGNTIYF. CDR3 nucleotide sequence: TGTGCCAGCAGAGACCCGGGTACCTCTGGAAACACCATATATTTT.